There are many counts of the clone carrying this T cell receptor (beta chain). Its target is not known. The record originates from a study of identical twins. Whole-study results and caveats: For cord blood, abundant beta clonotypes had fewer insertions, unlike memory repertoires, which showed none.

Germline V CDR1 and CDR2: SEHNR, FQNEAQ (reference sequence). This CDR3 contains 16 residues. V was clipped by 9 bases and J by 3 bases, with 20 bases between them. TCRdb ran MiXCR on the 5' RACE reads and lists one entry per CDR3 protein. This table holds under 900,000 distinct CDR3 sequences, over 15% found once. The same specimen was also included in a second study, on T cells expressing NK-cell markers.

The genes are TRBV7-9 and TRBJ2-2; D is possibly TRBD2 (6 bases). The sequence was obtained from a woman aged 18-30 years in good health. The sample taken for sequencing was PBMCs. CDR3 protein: CASYTGLWEDTGELFF. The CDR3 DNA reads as TGTGCCAGTTATACGGGACTCTGGGAGGACACCGGGGAGCTGTTTTTT.